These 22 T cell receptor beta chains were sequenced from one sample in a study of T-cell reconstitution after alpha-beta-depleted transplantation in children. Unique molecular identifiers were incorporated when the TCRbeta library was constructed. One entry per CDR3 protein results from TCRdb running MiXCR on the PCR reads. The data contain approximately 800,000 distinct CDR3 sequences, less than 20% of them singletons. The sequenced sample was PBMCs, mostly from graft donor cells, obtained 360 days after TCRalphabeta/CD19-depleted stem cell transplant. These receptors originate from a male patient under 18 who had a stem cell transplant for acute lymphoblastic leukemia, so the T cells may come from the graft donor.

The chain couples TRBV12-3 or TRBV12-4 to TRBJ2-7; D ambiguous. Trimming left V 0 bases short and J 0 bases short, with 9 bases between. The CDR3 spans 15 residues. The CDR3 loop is CASSLAKANSYEQYF. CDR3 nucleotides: TGTGCCAGCAGTTTAGCAAAGGCAAACTCCTACGAGCAGTACTTC.

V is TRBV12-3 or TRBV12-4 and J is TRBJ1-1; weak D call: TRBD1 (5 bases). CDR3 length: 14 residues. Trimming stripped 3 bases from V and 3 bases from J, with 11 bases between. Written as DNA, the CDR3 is TGTGCCAGCAGTTTGTTTGACAGCCACACTGAAGCTTTCTTT. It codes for CASSLFDSHTEAFF.

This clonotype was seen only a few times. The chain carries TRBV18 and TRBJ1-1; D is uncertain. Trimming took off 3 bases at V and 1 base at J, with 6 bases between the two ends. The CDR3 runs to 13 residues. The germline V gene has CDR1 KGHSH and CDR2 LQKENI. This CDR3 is CASSPPANTEAFF. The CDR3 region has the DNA TGTGCCAGCTCACCCCCAGCGAACACTGAAGCTTTCTTT.

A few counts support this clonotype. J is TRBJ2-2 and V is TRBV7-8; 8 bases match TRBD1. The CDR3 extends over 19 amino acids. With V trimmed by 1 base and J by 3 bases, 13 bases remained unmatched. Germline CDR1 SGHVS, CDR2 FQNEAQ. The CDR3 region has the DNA TGTGCCAGCAGCTTAGGTGTAATTTGGCAGGGGGCGGACACCGGGGAGCTGTTTTTT. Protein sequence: CASSLGVIWQGADTGELFF.

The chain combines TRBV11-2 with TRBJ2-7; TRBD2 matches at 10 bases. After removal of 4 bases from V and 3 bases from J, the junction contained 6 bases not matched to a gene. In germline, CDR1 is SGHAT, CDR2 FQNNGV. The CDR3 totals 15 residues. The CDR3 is CASSSVGLAFYEQYF. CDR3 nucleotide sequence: TGTGCCAGCAGCTCAGTGGGACTAGCGTTCTACGAGCAGTACTTC.

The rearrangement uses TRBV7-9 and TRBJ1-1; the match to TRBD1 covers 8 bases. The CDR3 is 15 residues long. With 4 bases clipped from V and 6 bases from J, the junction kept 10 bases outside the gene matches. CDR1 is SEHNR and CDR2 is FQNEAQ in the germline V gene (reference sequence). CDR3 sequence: CASSSQGAGSPEAFF. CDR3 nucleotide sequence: TGTGCCAGCAGCTCCCAGGGGGCAGGGTCCCCTGAAGCTTTCTTT.

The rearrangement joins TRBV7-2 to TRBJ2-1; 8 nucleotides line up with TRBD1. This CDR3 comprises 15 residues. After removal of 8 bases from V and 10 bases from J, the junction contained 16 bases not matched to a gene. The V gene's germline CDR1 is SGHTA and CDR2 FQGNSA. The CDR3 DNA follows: TGTGCCAGCCGGAGAGGGACAGGCCCTCTCGAAGAGCAGTTCTTC. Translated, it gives CASRRGTGPLEEQFF.

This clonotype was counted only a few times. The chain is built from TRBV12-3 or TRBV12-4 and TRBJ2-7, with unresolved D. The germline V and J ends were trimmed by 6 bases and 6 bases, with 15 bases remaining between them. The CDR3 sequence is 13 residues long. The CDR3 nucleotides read TGTGCCAGCAGGCCTATCCTCGTGGGCGAGCAGTACTTC. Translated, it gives CASRPILVGEQYF.

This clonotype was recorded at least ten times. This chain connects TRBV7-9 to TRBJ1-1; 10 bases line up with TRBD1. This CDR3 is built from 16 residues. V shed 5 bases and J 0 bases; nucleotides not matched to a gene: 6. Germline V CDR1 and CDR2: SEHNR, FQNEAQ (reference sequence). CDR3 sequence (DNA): TGTGCCAGCAGCCCGAGACAGGGGGCCATGAACACTGAAGCTTTCTTT. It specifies CASSPRQGAMNTEAFF.

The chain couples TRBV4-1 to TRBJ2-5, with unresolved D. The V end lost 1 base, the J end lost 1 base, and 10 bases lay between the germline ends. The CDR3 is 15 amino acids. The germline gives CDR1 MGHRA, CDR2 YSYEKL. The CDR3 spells CASSQVGPRQETQYF. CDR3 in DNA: TGCGCCAGCAGCCAAGTCGGCCCTCGCCAAGAGACCCAGTACTTC.

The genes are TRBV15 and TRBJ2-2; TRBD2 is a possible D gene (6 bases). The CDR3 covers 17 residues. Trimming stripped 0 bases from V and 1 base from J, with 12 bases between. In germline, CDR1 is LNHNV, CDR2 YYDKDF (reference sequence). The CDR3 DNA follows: TGTGCCACCAGCAGAGATCGGGACGGGAGGAACACCGGGGAGCTGTTTTTT. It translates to CATSRDRDGRNTGELFF.

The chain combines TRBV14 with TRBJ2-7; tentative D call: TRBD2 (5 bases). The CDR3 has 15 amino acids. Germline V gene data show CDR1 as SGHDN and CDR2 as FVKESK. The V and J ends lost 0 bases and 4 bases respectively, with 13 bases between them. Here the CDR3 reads CASSQDARRGYEQYF. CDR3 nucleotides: TGTGCCAGCAGCCAAGATGCTAGGAGAGGGTACGAGCAGTACTTC.

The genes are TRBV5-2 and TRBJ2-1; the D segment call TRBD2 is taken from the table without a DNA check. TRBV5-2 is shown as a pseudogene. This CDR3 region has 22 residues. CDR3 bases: TGTGCCAGCAACCTCCTATGGTCGGGTCGGGGACTAGCGGGAAGCTCCTACAATGAGCAGTTCTTC. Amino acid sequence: CASNLLWSGRGLAGSSYNEQFF.

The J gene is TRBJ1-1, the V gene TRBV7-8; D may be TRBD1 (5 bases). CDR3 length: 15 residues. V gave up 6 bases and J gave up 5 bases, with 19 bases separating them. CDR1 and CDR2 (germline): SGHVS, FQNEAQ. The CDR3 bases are TGTGCCAGCAGGCTCGTGGCGGGGGGAAGAACTGAAGCTTTCTTT. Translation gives CASRLVAGGRTEAFF.

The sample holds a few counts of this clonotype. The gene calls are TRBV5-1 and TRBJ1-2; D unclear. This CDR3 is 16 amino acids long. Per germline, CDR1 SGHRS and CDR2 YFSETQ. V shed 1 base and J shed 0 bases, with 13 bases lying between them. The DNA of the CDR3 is TGCGCCAGCAGCTTGATTGCTGGAAGCTCTAACTATGGCTACACCTTC. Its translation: CASSLIAGSSNYGYTF.

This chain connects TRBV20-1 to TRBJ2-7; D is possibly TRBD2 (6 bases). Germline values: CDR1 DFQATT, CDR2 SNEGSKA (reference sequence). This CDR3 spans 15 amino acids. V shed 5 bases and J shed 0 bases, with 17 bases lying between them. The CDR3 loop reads CSAGEARQSSYEQYF. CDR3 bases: TGCAGTGCTGGGGAGGCTCGACAGAGCTCCTACGAGCAGTACTTC.

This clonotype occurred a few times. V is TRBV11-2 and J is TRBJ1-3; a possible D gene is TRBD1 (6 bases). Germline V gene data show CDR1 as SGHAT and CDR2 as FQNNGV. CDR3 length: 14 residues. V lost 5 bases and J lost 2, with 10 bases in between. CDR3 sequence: CASSAGVAGNTIYF. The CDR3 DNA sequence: TGTGCCAGCAGCGCAGGGGTGGCTGGAAACACCATATATTTT.

DNA of the CDR3: TGCGCCAGCAGCCAAGATCTGCCCTCCCTGCCCTACGAGCAGTACTTC. It codes for CASSQDLPSLPYEQYF. The chain links TRBV4-1 to TRBJ2-7, with D unclear. CDR1 MGHRA and CDR2 YSYEKL come from the germline V gene. The CDR3 runs to 16 residues. V lost 0 bases to trimming and J lost 2 bases, with 14 bases between them.

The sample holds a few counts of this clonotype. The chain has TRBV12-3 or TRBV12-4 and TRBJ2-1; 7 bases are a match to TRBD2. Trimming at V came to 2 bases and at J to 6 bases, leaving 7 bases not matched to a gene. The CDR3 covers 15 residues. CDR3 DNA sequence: TGTGCCAGCAGTTTACGGGGGGAGGGCTCCAATGAGCAGTTCTTC. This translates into CASSLRGEGSNEQFF.

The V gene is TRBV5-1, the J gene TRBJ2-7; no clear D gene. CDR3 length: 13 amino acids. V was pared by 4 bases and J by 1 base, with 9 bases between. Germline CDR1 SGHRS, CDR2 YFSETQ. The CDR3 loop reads CASSNTDSYEQYF. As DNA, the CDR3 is TGCGCCAGCAGCAATACCGATTCCTACGAGCAGTACTTC.

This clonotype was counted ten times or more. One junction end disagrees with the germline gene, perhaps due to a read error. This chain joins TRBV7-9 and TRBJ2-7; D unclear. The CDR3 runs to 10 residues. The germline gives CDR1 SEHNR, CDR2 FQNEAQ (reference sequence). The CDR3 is CASSSAFADF. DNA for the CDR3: TGTGCCAGCAGCTCAGCCTTTGCGGACTTC. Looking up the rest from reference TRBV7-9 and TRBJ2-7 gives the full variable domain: DTGVSQNPRHKITKRGQNVTFRCDPISEHNRLYWYRQTLGQGPEFLTYFQNEAQLEKSRLLSDRFSAERPKGSFSTLEIQRTEQGDSAMYLCASSSAFADFGPGTRLTVT.

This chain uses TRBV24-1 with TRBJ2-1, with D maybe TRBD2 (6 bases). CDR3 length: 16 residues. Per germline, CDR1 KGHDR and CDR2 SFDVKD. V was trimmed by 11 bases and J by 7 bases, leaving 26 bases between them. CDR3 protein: CAIETEVMGTRNEQFF. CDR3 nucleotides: TGTGCCATCGAGACAGAGGTGATGGGGACTCGTAATGAGCAGTTCTTC.